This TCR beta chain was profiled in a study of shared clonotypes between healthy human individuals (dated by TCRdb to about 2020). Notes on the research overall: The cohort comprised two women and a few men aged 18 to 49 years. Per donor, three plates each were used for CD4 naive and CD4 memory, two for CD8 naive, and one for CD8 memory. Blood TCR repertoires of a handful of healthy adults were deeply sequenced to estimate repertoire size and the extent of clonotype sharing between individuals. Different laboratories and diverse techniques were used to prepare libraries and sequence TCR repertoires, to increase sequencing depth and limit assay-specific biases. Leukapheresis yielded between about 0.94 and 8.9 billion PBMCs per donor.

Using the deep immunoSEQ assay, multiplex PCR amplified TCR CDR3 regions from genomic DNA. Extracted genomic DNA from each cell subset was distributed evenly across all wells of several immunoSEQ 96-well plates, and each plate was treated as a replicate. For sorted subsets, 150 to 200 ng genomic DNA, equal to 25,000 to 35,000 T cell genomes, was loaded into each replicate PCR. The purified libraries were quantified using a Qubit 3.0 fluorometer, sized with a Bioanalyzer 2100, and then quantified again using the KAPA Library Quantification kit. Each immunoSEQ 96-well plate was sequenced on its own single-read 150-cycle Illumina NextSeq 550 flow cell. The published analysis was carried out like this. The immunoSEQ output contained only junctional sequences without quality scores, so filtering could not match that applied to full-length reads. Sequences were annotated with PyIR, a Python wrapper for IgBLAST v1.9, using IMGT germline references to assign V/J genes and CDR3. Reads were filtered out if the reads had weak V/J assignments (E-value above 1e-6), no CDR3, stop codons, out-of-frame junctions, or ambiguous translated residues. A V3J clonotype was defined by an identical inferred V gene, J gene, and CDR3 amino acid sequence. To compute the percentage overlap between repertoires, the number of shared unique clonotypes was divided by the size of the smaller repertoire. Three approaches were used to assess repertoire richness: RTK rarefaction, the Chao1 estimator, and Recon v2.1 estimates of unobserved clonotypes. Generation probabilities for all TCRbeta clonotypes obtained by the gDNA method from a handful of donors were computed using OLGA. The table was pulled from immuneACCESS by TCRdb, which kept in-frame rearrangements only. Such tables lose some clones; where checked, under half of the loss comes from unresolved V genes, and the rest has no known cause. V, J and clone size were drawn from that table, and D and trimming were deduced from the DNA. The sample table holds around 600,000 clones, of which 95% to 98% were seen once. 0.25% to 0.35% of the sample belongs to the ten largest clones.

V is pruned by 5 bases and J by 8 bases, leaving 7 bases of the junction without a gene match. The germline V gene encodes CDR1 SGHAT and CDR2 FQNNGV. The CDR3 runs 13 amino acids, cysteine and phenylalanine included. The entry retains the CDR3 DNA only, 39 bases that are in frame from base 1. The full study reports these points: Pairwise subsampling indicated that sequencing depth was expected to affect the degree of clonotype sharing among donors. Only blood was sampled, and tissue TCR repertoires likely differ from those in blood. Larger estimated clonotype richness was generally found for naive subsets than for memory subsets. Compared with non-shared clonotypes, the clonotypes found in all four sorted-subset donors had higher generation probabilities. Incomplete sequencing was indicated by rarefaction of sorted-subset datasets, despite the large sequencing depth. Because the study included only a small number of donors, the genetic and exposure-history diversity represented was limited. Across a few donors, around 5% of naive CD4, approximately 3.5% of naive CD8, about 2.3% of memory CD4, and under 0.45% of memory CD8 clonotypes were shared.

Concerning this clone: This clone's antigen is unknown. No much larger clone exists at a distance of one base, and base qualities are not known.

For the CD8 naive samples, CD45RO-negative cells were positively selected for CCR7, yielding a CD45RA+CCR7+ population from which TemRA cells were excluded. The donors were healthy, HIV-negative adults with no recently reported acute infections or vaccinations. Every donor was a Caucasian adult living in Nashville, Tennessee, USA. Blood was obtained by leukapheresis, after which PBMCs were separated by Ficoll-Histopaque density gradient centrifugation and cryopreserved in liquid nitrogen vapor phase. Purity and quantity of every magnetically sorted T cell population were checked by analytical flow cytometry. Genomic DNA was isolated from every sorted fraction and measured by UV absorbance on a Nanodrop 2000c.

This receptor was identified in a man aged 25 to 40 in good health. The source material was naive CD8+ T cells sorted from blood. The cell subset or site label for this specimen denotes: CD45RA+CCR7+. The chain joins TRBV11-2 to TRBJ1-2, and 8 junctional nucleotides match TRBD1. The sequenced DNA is TGTGCCAGCAGCATGGGACAGGCTGAAGGCTACACCTTC. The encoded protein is CASSMGQAEGYTF.